This T cell receptor beta chain was obtained from a study of metastatic and nonmetastatic thyroid tumors. Study-wide background: Both malignant and benign thyroid patients supplied peripheral blood and tumor or nodule tissue samples, across which the repertoires of these patients were then compared. Study results and caveats: Within blood and tumor, benign nodules reportedly had significantly lower TCR beta diversity than malignant thyroid tumors did.

Treatment of any kind had been given to no patient before thyroid surgery. Remarks on this clone: The antigen is undetermined.

Through MiXCR, TCRdb re-clonotyped the PCR reads. The sample records approximately 20,000 clones, 32% being singletons. V lost 10 bases, J lost 5 bases, and 18 bases lay in between. Germline V gene sequence: CDR1 MNHNS, CDR2 SASEGT. CDR3 length equals 14 residues. Material: adjacent normal tissue. This clonotype originated in a female donor with papillary thyroid cancer or a benign thyroid nodule (not recorded which). Some clones in this sample may be carry-over from other donors' samples. The J gene is TRBJ2-1, the V gene TRBV6-1; D not certain. CDR3 coding DNA: TGTGCCACCCAAGAGGTAGCCAGAGACAATGAGCAGTTCTTC. This codes for CATQEVARDNEQFF.